This TCR beta chain was recorded in a study of T cell responses to AZD1222 COVID-19 vaccine. Assay: immunoSEQ multiplex PCR; the TCRdb copy retains only in-frame clones and omits some. Here the sample spans approximately 35,000 clones, 86% being singletons. The CDR3 consists of 15 residues. V lost 5 bases, J lost 2 bases, and 12 bases lay in between. Germline-derived CDR1 and CDR2 are SGHVS and FQNEAQ. The source material was peripheral blood, sampled 28 days after the second AZD1222 dose. This sequence was found in an adult who received the AZD1222 COVID-19 vaccine. The rearrangement joins TRBV7-8 to TRBJ2-2, with a possible D match to TRBD2 (6 bases). The CDR3 sequence is CASSQRDSNTGELFF. The CDR3 DNA follows: TGTGCCAGCAGCCAGAGGGACTCTAACACCGGGGAGCTGTTTTTT.